This TCR beta chain stems from a study of blood T cell repertoires in COVID-19. Overall study: Samples came from the United States, Italy and Spain, spanning acute and convalescent COVID-19.

CDR1 LGHDT and CDR2 YNNKEL come from the germline V gene (reference sequence). The CDR3 is 13 residues long. Trimming took 6 bases from V and 3 from J; bases not matched to a gene: 3. Here immunoSEQ multiplex PCR was the method, and the copy in TCRdb shows in-frame clones only, minus some. The table lists some 180,000 clones, around 81% of them singletons. The gene calls are TRBV3-1 (or the pseudogene TRBV3-2) and TRBJ2-7, with 9 positions matching TRBD1. The sequenced sample was peripheral blood. The clonotype comes from a woman older than 75 with COVID-19, enrolled during active disease. The CDR3: CASRNRGLYEQYF. The CDR3 DNA reads as TGTGCCAGCAGAAACAGGGGGCTCTACGAGCAGTACTTC.